The T cell receptor beta chain described here comes from a study of spatial heterogeneity in lung cancer. Study-level points and caveats: One measure, the expanded intratumoral alpha and beta TCR count, tracked tumor mutation counts.

Noted time point: sample taken at primary tumor resection. Whole RNA, which was extracted from tumor, nontumor lung tissue or frozen PBMC, was sequenced without any cell sorting. This clonotype was observed at least ten times. Its antigen remains unidentified. Trimming pared 3 bases from V and 2 bases from J, leaving 11 bases between. The length of the CDR3 is 14 residues. Per the germline V gene, CDR1 is MNHEY and CDR2 is SMNVEV (reference sequence). TCRdb analysed the 5' RACE reads with MiXCR anew, one entry per CDR3 protein. This table holds about 23,000 distinct CDR3 sequences, nearly 6.5% found once.

This clonotype was sampled from a male donor with early-stage non-small cell lung cancer. The chain combines TRBV27 with TRBJ2-7, with TRBD1 as a possible D gene (6 bases). The sequenced sample was lung tumor tissue, obtained at surgery. In nucleotides, the CDR3 is TGTGCCAGCAGTTTCGGCAGGGGACCCTACGAGCAGTACTTC. Encoded protein: CASSFGRGPYEQYF.